The entry below gives a single T cell receptor (beta chain) sequence along with its context. These data originate in a study of blood T cell repertoires in COVID-19. Data came from immunoSEQ multiplex PCR; TCRdb stores just in-frame clones and leaves some out. The repertoire holds about 140,000 clones, with 84% as singletons. The specimen sequenced was peripheral blood. This clonotype was sampled from a woman aged 60-75 years with acute or convalescent COVID-19.

The CDR3 DNA follows: TGTGCCAGCAGGTCCGGGACTAGTGGCTACGAGCAGTACTTC. Translating gives CASRSGTSGYEQYF. This chain joins TRBV5-4 and TRBJ2-7; TRBD2 matches 8 bases. The V gene's germline CDR1 is SGHNT and CDR2 YYREEE (reference sequence). The CDR3 sequence is 14 residues long. V trimming: 5 bases; J trimming: 3 bases; junction bases outside the gene matches: 7.